The rows below give T cell receptor beta chains drawn from one sample of a study of post-analysis software for immune sequencing data. TCRdb called the PCR reads again in MiXCR, with one record for every CDR3 protein. The table records about 810,000 distinct CDR3 sequences, roughly 58% of them present only once. Specimen: blood. The receptors originated from a girl aged 5-17 years with multiple sclerosis. The conserved cysteine and the conserved F or W are not part of the CDR3 here. The D gene is left open where the match is weak.

cdr3_length v_call d_call cdr3_aa
11 TRBV20-1 - SARGTVNQPQH
11 TRBV20-1 - SASWRGTYEQY
13 TRBV6-5 TRBD1 ASSERGQAMRKLF
15 TRBV4-1 TRBD2 ASSHPTGGSKEETQY
11 TRBV29-1 TRBD1 SGDRGLVDTQY
11 TRBV9 TRBD1 ASSATGAGELF
14 TRBV6-1 TRBD2 ASSDGGTSGRGEQY
15 TRBV10-3 TRBD1 AIRAGTGESGANVLT
13 TRBV10-3 - AISRGIKTGQPQH
11 TRBV29-1 - SVEGRQNTEAF
14 TRBV7-2 - ASSLISRPNTGELF
12 TRBV10-3 TRBD1 ATDPGQTSYEQY
14 TRBV20-1 TRBD2 SASDSWTSFSYEQY
12 TRBV29-1 - SALEVLSPYEQY
12 TRBV7-8 - ASSFPQGMETQY
10 TRBV20-1 - SASDLTGELF
13 TRBV5-1 - ASSLGVARTGELF
9 TRBV29-1 - SVEDGKTQY
12 TRBV5-6 - ASSRTGFNTEAF
13 TRBV5-1 - ASSLGELLNYGYT
15 TRBV20-1 - SARERVLSSYNSPLH
10 TRBV20-1 - SAVARYNEQF
9 TRBV12-3/TRBV12-4 - ASSSRWEQF
11 TRBV6-5 TRBD2 ASSYRRGDEQF
13 TRBV12-3/TRBV12-4 - ASTRGGPTFYGYT
13 TRBV3-1 TRBD1 ASSQGQGGRSEQF
12 TRBV6-6 TRBD2 ASTTSGGSYEQY
15 TRBV14 TRBD1 ASSQEDRGLSYNEQF
13 TRBV4-1 - ASSQEAVPSYEQY
16 TRBV5-5 TRBD2 ASSPATSGVTRGNEQF
14 TRBV5-1 TRBD2 ASSTLRGGLTDTQY
10 TRBV29-1 - SVWGDSYEQY
16 TRBV20-1 TRBD2 SASPPPVAGVRSYEQY
10 TRBV24-1 - ATSEDNEKLF
14 TRBV6-6 TRBD1 ASSYPQPDRDSGYT
13 TRBV5-1 TRBD2 ASSPLAGGPHEQY
11 TRBV5-1 - ASSQRTAYEQF
13 TRBV5-1 TRBD2 ASSRRLAANNEQF
13 TRBV5-5 - ASSLLGVQNTEAF
13 TRBV14 - ASSLRDTEKREQY
12 TRBV12-3/TRBV12-4 TRBD1 ASRAGTGPTEAF
12 TRBV5-1 TRBD2 ASSLGGRSDEQY
11 TRBV10-3 TRBD1 AIRMTGGTEAF
10 TRBV12-3/TRBV12-4 - ASNYYGDTQY
12 TRBV29-1 - SVETGRGEDTQY
12 TRBV29-1 - SVDYGGLYNEQF
17 TRBV20-1 TRBD1 SARDRGPGRDSGANVLT
12 TRBV5-1 - ASSLAGQGTEAF
9 TRBV12-3/TRBV12-4 - ASSPDYGYT
12 TRBV5-1 TRBD2 ASSASGSSYEQY
10 TRBV7-8 - ASSNLNQPQH
13 TRBV4-1 - ASSQVFLAKNIQY
13 TRBV12-3/TRBV12-4 - ASSFTGRRQETQY
13 TRBV5-1 TRBD2 ASSFEGGTSYEQY